This record concerns one TCR beta chain sequence. The antigen remains undetermined. A multiplex PCR was run with 60 Vbeta primers and 13 Jbeta primers. Profiling relied on immunoSEQ multiplex PCR, and the TCRdb table lists in-frame clones only, not all of them. This table holds around 140,000 clones, 77% found once. This sample was included in a study of cytomegalovirus exposure and HLA in healthy donors. Deletions cut 4 bases from V and 2 bases from J, with 8 bases between. CDR1 is LNHDA and CDR2 is SQIVND in the germline V gene (reference sequence). The CDR3 runs 13 residues. Study-level findings and limits: At a 0.05 false discovery rate, a later analysis found 15,000 to 20,000 TCR beta sequences to be associated with HLA alleles. The CMV antigen specificity of a few CMV-associated chains was confirmed through in vitro analysis. Later analysis demonstrated an association between a missense DCLRE1C variant and TCR beta V- and J-gene trimming. It was reported in a later analysis that an Asian-associated ancestry cluster showed fewer N-insertions than the approximately 670-donor mean.

The TCR originated in a female donor in good health and CMV-seronegative. Sequenced material: PBMCs. V gene TRBV19 combines with J gene TRBJ1-2; D gene unclear. The DNA of the CDR3 is TGTGCCAGTAGTACCGGCGGAAACTATGGCTACACCTTC. It specifies CASSTGGNYGYTF.